The source of this T cell receptor (beta chain) is a study of early T cells in non-severe SARS-CoV-2 infection. TCRdb called the 5' RACE reads again in MiXCR, with one record for every CDR3 protein. The sample has 84,000 or so distinct CDR3 sequences, more than 13% seen once; the top ten hold about 10%. This clonotype was seen only a few times. The origin of this receptor is an adult who was a healthcare worker with PCR-confirmed SARS-CoV-2 infection or an uninfected control (not recorded which). Sequencing used whole blood.

The CDR3 is CASSFRGGNEKLFF. CDR3 nucleotide sequence: TGTGCCAGCAGCTTCCGGGGAGGAAATGAAAAACTGTTTTTT. This chain joins TRBV5-6 and TRBJ1-4; no clear D. The V end was cut by 2 bases, the J end by 5 bases, with 10 bases between. Germline V gene data show CDR1 as SGHDT and CDR2 as YYEEEE. This CDR3 spans 14 amino acids.